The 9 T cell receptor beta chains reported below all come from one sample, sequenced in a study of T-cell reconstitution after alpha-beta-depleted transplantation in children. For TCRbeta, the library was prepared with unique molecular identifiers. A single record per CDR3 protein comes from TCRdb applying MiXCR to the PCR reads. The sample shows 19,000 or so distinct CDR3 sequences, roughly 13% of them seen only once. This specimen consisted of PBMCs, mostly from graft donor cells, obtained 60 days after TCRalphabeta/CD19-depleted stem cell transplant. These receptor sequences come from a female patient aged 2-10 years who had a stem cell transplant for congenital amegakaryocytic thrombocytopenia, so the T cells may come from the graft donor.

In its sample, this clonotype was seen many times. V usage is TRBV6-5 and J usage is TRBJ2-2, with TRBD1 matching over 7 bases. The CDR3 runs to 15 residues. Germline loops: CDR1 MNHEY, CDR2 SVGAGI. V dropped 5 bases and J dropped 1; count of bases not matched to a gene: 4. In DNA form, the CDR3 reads TGTGCCAGCAGTCCGAGACAGGGGAACACCGGGGAGCTGTTTTTT. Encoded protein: CASSPRQGNTGELFF.

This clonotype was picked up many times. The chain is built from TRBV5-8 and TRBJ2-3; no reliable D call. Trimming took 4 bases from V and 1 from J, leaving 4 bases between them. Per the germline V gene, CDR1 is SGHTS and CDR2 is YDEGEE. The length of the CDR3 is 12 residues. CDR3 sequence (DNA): TGTGCCAGCAGCCCGCGCACAGATACGCAGTATTTT. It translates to CASSPRTDTQYF.

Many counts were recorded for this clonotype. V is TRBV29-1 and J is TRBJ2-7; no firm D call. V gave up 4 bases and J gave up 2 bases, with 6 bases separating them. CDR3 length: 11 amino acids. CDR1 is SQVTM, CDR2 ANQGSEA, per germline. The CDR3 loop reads CSVGGPYEQYF. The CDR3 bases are TGCAGCGTTGGAGGCCCCTACGAGCAGTACTTC.

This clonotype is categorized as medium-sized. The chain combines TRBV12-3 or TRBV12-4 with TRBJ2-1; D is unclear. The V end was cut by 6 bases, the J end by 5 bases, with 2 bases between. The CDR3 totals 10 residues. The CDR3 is CASRNNEQFF. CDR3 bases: TGTGCCAGCAGGAACAATGAGCAGTTCTTC.

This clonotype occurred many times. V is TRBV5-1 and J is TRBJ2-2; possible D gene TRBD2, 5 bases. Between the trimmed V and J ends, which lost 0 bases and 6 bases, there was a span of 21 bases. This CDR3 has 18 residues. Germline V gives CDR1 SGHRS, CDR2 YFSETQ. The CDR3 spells CASSLGRQGRLASGELFF. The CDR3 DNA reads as TGCGCCAGCAGCTTGGGACGGCAAGGGCGGCTAGCCTCCGGGGAGCTGTTTTTT.

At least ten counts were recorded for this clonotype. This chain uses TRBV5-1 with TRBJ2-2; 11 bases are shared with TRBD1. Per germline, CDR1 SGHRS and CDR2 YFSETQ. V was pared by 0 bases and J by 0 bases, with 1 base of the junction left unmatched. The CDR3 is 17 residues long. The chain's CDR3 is CASSLGTGGANTGELFF. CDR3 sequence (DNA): TGCGCCAGCAGCTTGGGGACAGGGGGCGCGAACACCGGGGAGCTGTTTTTT. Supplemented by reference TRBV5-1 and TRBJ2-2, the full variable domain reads KAGVTQTPRYLIKTRGQQVTLSCSPISGHRSVSWYQQTPGQGLQFLFEYFSETQRNKGNFPGRFSGRQFSNSRSEMNVSTLELGDSALYLCASSLGTGGANTGELFFGEGSRLTVL.

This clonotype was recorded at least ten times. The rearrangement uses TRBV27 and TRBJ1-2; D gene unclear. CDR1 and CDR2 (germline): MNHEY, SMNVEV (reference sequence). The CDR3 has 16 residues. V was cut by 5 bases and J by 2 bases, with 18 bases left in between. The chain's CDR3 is CASSPSPRMGNYGYTF. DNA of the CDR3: TGTGCCAGCAGTCCATCCCCGAGGATGGGGAACTATGGCTACACCTTC.

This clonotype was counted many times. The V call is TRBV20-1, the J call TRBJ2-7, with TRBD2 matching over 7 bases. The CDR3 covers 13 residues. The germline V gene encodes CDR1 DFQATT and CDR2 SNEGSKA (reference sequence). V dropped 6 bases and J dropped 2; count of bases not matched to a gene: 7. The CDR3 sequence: CSAVSGEAYEQYF. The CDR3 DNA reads TGCAGTGCCGTGAGCGGGGAGGCCTACGAGCAGTACTTC.

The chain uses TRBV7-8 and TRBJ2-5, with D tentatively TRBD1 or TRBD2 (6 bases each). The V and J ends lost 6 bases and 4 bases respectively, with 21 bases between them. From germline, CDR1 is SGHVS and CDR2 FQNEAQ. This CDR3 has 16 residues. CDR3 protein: CASRRRTGAPLETQYF. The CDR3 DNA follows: TGTGCCAGCAGACGGAGGACGGGGGCGCCCCTAGAGACCCAGTACTTC.